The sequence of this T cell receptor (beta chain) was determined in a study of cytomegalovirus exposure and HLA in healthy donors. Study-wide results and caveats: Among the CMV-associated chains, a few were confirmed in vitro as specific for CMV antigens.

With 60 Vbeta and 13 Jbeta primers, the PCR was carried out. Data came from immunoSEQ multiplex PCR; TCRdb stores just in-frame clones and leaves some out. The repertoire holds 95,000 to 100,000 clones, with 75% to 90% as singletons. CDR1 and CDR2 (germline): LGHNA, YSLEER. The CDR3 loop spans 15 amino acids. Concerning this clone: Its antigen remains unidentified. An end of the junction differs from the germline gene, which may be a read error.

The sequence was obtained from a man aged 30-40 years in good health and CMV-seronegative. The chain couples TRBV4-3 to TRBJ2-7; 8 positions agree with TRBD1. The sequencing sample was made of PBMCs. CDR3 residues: CASSQDPDREYAQYF. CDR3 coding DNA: TGCGCCAGCAGCCAAGATCCGGACAGGGAGTACGCGCAGTACTTC.